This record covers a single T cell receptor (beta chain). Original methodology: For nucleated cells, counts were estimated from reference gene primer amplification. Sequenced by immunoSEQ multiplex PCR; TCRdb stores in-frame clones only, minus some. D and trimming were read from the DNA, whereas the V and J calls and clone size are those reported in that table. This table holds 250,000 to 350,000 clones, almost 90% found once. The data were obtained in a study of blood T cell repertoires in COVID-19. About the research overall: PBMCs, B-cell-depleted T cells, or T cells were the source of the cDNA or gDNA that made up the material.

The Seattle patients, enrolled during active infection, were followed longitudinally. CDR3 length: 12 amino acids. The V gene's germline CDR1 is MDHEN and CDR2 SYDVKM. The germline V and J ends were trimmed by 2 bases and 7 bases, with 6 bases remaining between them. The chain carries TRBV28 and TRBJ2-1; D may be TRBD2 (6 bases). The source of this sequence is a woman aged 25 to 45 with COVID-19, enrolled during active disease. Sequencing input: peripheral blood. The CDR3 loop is CASSLGGNEQFF. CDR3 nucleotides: TGTGCCAGCAGTTTAGGGGGGAATGAGCAGTTCTTC.